The 22 T cell receptor beta chains below were found in one sample sequenced in a study of T cell responses to AZD1222 COVID-19 vaccine. The protocol was immunoSEQ multiplex PCR, while the TCRdb copy is restricted to in-frame clones and leaves out a portion. The table records 110,000 to 150,000 clones, roughly 90% of them present only once. The sequences come from peripheral blood, collected 28 days after the second AZD1222 dose. All receptors derive from an adult who received the AZD1222 COVID-19 vaccine.

V and J are TRBV19 and TRBJ2-7; 7 positions agree with TRBD2. With 5 bases clipped from V and 0 bases from J, the junction kept 10 bases outside the gene matches. The CDR3 spans 16 residues. Germline V gene sequence: CDR1 LNHDA, CDR2 SQIVND (reference sequence). For the CDR3, the DNA is TGTGCCAGTAGTGACCCGGCTAGCGGCATCTCCTACGAGCAGTACTTC. Its translation: CASSDPASGISYEQYF.

The chain uses TRBV4-1 and TRBJ1-3; D gene ambiguous. In germline, CDR1 is MGHRA, CDR2 YSYEKL. CDR3 length equals 16 residues. The V and J ends lost 1 base and 0 bases respectively, with 10 bases between them. The CDR3 nucleotides read TGCGCCAGCAGCCAAGCAGGTTGGGGCTCTGGAAACACCATATATTTT. The encoded protein is CASSQAGWGSGNTIYF.

The genes are TRBV11-2 and TRBJ2-3; 11 bases match TRBD2. J was trimmed by 3 bases and V by 5 bases; bases with no gene match: 4. From germline, CDR1 is SGHAT and CDR2 FQNNGV. The CDR3 length is 15 residues. CDR3 region: CASSPSGGRTDTQYF. In DNA form, the CDR3 reads TGTGCCAGCAGCCCTAGCGGGGGGCGAACAGATACGCAGTATTTT. The whole variable domain, filled in from reference TRBV11-2 and TRBJ2-3, reads EAGVAQSPRYKIIEKRQSVAFWCNPISGHATLYWYQQILGQGPKLLIQFQNNGVVDDSQLPKDRFSAERLKGVDSTLKIQPAKLEDSAVYLCASSPSGGRTDTQYFGPGTRLTVL.

The chain employs TRBV27 and TRBJ1-3; D is unclear. V lost 6 bases and J lost 4, with 13 bases in between. The CDR3 sequence is 14 residues long. Germline loops: CDR1 MNHEY, CDR2 SMNVEV (reference sequence). The CDR3 here is CASRSLGSGNTIYF. In nucleotides, the CDR3 is TGTGCCAGCAGGTCGTTGGGGTCAGGAAACACCATATATTTT.

The V and J genes are TRBV5-1 and TRBJ2-1, with 15 bases aligning to TRBD2. The CDR3 runs 17 residues. V lost 4 bases and J lost 11; bases outside the gene matches: 13. The V gene's germline CDR1 is SGHRS and CDR2 YFSETQ. Here the CDR3 DNA reads TGCGCCAGCAGCCCGGTCGGGACTAGCGGGGGGATGGGGAAGCAGTTCTTC. This sequence encodes CASSPVGTSGGMGKQFF.

The V and J genes are TRBV5-5 and TRBJ1-4; 7 bases fit TRBD1. Trimming removed 2 bases from V and 8 bases from J; junction bases left unmatched: 3. CDR1 and CDR2 (germline): SGHKS, YYEKEE (reference sequence). The CDR3 spans 13 residues. The CDR3 DNA reads as TGTGCCAGCAGCTTACCACAGGGGGAAAAACTGTTTTTT. This gives the protein CASSLPQGEKLFF.

The J gene is TRBJ1-5, the V gene TRBV18, with no clear D. This CDR3 comprises 16 residues. Germline CDR1 reads KGHSH; CDR2 reads LQKENI. Trimming cost V 0 bases and J 0 bases, with 9 bases left between them. This chain's CDR3 is CASSPPGTNSNQPQHF. The CDR3 DNA reads as TGTGCCAGCTCACCACCGGGAACTAATAGCAATCAGCCCCAGCATTTT. Full variable domain (remainder filled in from reference TRBV18 and TRBJ1-5): NAGVMQNPRHLVRRRGQEARLRCSPMKGHSHVYWYRQLPEEGLKFMVYLQKENIIDESGMPKERFSAEFPKEGPSILRIQQVVRGDSAAYFCASSPPGTNSNQPQHFGDGTRLSIL.

The V call is TRBV5-4, the J call TRBJ1-1, with D possibly matching TRBD1 (6 bases). V was trimmed by 0 bases and J by 10 bases, leaving 13 bases between them. This CDR3 comprises 13 residues. CDR1 and CDR2 from the germline V gene are SGHNT and YYREEE (reference sequence). CDR3 in DNA: TGTGCCAGCAGCTTGGGACAGGTCCCTGTAGCTTTCTTT. It specifies CASSLGQVPVAFF.

The chain uses TRBV11-2 and TRBJ2-1; 9 positions agree with TRBD2. V gave up 5 bases and J gave up 9 bases; unmatched junction bases: 17. CDR1 is SGHAT, CDR2 FQNNGV, per germline. CDR3 length: 17 residues. The CDR3: CASSPRLELAGTGEQFF. In DNA form, the CDR3 reads TGTGCCAGCAGCCCGAGGCTGGAACTAGCGGGCACTGGTGAGCAGTTCTTC.

A single count supports this clone. The chain couples TRBV27 to TRBJ1-2, with D perhaps TRBD1 (6 bases). The CDR3 contains 15 residues. The germline CDR1 and CDR2 sequences are MNHEY and SMNVEV (reference sequence). The ends were cut back, 0 bases at V and 1 base at J, with 9 bases in the middle. CDR3 loop: CASSLSGTFNYGYTF. CDR3 DNA sequence: TGTGCCAGCAGTTTATCGGGGACATTTAACTATGGCTACACCTTC.

V and J are TRBV2 and TRBJ1-1, with unresolved D. V was pared by 8 bases and J by 3 bases, with 16 bases between. From germline, CDR1 is SNHLY and CDR2 FYNNEI. There are 14 residues in the CDR3. The CDR3 region is CASGMLAGHTEAFF. For the CDR3, the DNA is TGTGCCAGCGGAATGCTGGCAGGTCACACTGAAGCTTTCTTT.

The chain carries TRBV29-1 and TRBJ2-3; D remains unclear. Germline V lookup: CDR1 SQVTM, CDR2 ANQGSEA. CDR3 length: 14 amino acids. Trimming removed 4 bases from V and 1 base from J, with 12 bases in between. The chain's CDR3 is CSVGAGVGTDTQYF. In DNA, the CDR3 is TGCAGCGTTGGTGCAGGTGTAGGCACAGATACGCAGTATTTT.

This chain links TRBV7-9 with TRBJ1-3, with D possibly matching TRBD1 (6 bases). Per the germline V gene, CDR1 is SEHNR and CDR2 is FQNEAQ (reference sequence). V was shortened by 10 bases and J by 3 bases, with 16 bases between the two germline ends. The length of the CDR3 is 14 residues. CDR3 sequence: CANPDSEGGNTIYF. The CDR3 DNA follows: TGTGCCAACCCGGACAGTGAAGGTGGAAACACCATATATTTT.

The rearrangement joins TRBV7-3 to TRBJ2-3; D is uncertain. The V end lost 5 bases, the J end lost 2 bases, and 8 bases lay between the germline ends. The CDR3 covers 13 residues. Germline lookup yields CDR1 SGHTA and CDR2 FQGTGA. The CDR3, as DNA: TGTGCCAGCAGCCCCTCGGCCACAGATACGCAGTATTTT. Translation gives CASSPSATDTQYF.

V usage is TRBV7-8 and J usage is TRBJ2-7, with unresolved D. Trimming shortened V by 5 bases and J by 4 bases, and 6 bases separated the two germline ends. Germline V gene data show CDR1 as SGHVS and CDR2 as FQNEAQ. The CDR3 length is 11 residues. In DNA form, the CDR3 reads TGTGCCAGCAGCCACTTGTACGAGCAGTACTTC. Encoded protein: CASSHLYEQYF.

This chain joins TRBV5-1 and TRBJ2-1; 11 bases map to TRBD2. Germline assignment: CDR1 SGHRS and CDR2 YFSETQ. The junction had 5 bases not matched to a gene; V was cut back by 2 bases and J by 7 bases. The CDR3 has 15 amino acids. Written as DNA, the CDR3 is TGCGCCAGCAGCTTCCTAGCGGGGGGAATGAATGAGCAGTTCTTC. It translates to CASSFLAGGMNEQFF.

This chain uses TRBV4-2 with TRBJ2-2; TRBD2 aligns across 7 bases. The CDR3 is 17 amino acids. Germline V CDR1 and CDR2: LGHNA, YNFKEQ. V trimming: 3 bases; J trimming: 6 bases; junction bases outside the gene matches: 13. The CDR3 protein is CASSQVRGRASAGELFF. The CDR3 coding sequence is TGTGCCAGCAGCCAGGTGCGAGGGAGGGCCTCCGCCGGGGAGCTGTTTTTT.

V gene TRBV9 combines with J gene TRBJ1-2, with D maybe TRBD1 (6 bases). CDR1 and CDR2 from the germline V gene are SGDLS and YYNGEE. Trimming took 3 bases from V and 0 from J, leaving 18 bases between them. CDR3 length: 17 amino acids. CDR3 sequence reads: CASSAETWGRTNYGYTF. In nucleotides, the CDR3 is TGTGCCAGCAGCGCAGAGACCTGGGGGCGTACTAACTATGGCTACACCTTC.

CDR3 sequence reads: CASSEQVALGTDTQYF. CDR3 DNA sequence: TGTGCCAGCAGTGAACAAGTCGCCCTGGGGACAGATACGCAGTATTTT. This rearrangement joins TRBV6-1 to TRBJ2-3; unclear D gene. The length of the CDR3 is 16 residues. Germline assignment: CDR1 MNHNS and CDR2 SASEGT. The V gene lost 2 bases and the J gene lost 3 bases, with 15 bases spanning the gap.

The CDR3: CASSAWGGELFF. The CDR3 DNA sequence: TGTGCCAGCAGTGCTTGGGGCGGGGAGCTGTTTTTT. The V and J genes are TRBV6-4 and TRBJ2-2; D gene unclear. The V end lost 4 bases, the J end lost 7 bases, and 7 bases lay between the germline ends. This CDR3 comprises 12 residues. The germline V gene has CDR1 MRHNA and CDR2 SNTAGT.

The V gene is TRBV5-1, the J gene TRBJ2-5; 11 bases align to TRBD2. There are 20 residues in the CDR3. Germline CDR1 is SGHRS and CDR2 is YFSETQ. J gave up 4 bases and V 4 bases, and 21 bases lay outside the gene matches. The CDR3 DNA reads TGCGCCAGCAGCCCCGGGGTAGCGGGGGGGCCTGGCGAAGAAAGAGAGACCCAGTACTTC. This codes for CASSPGVAGGPGEERETQYF.

This clone turned up a few times. The chain joins TRBV30 to TRBJ2-7, with D hard to call. V lost 3 bases and J lost 2, with 8 bases in between. Looked up from germline, CDR1 is GTSNPN and CDR2 is SVGIG (reference sequence). The CDR3 consists of 12 residues. The CDR3 coding sequence is TGTGCCTGGAGGGCCAATCCCTACGAGCAGTACTTC. Translated: CAWRANPYEQYF.